This T cell receptor (beta chain) was recorded in a study of blood T cell repertoires in COVID-19. Study in general: Samples of COVID-19 (acute and convalescent) were obtained from the United States, Italy and Spain. Sample material is recorded as cDNA or gDNA derived from T cells, B-cell-depleted T cells, or PBMCs.

The CDR3 length is 14 residues. V was shortened by 11 bases and J by 1 base, with 15 bases between the two germline ends. Germline lookup yields CDR1 MDHEN and CDR2 SYDVKM. Methods used by the authors: Amplification from reference gene primers served as the basis for estimated nucleated cell counts. Clones were sequenced by immunoSEQ multiplex PCR, and TCRdb holds only the in-frame ones, with some missing. V and J calls and clone size are copied from that table; D and trimming were computed from the DNA. The sample holds about 47,000 clones, less than 90% seen once. This sequence joins TRBV28 and TRBJ1-3; D unresolved. Sequences were obtained from peripheral blood. The source of this sequence is a man in his sixties with active COVID-19. CDR3 loop: CAGRTSGSGNTIYF. Written as DNA, the CDR3 is TGTGCCGGACGAACTTCGGGGTCTGGAAACACCATATATTTT.